This TCR beta chain originates from a study of blood T cell repertoires in COVID-19. Study-wide background: Some COVID-19 samples were acute and others convalescent; all came from the United States, Italy and Spain. Sources were T cells, B-cell-depleted T cells, or PBMCs; the material itself was cDNA or gDNA.

J was trimmed by 0 bases and V by 1 base; bases with no gene match: 1. CDR1 is LGHNA, CDR2 YSLEER, per germline. The CDR3 is made up of 15 amino acids. The authors' processing: Amplification with reference gene primers provided the estimates of nucleated cell counts. The table came from immunoSEQ multiplex PCR; TCRdb's copy has only in-frame clones and leaves some out. For V, J and clone size, that table is used; D and trimming come from the DNA. The sample yields about 280,000 clones, 88% seen once. The receptor's source is a man aged 18 to 35 with active or convalescent COVID-19. The rearrangement uses TRBV4-3 and TRBJ2-7, with 9 bases matching TRBD2. The sample comprised peripheral blood. As DNA, the CDR3 is TGCGCCAGCAGCCAAGGACTAGCGGCCTCCTACGAGCAGTACTTC. Translated: CASSQGLAASYEQYF.